This T cell receptor beta chain was captured in a study of blood T cells in healthy people across ages. Points from the study as a whole: The recorded TCR beta diversity per million T cells decreased in a roughly linear manner with age. Because sorting was not performed, PBMCs prevented conclusive naive versus antigen-experienced comparison.

This clonotype was picked up a small number of times. Its antigen is unidentified. Primers used in a second PCR of roughly 7 to 11 cycles were a sample-barcoded 5' primer and a J-beta primer mix. TCRdb ran MiXCR on the 5' RACE reads and lists one entry per CDR3 protein. The data show about 1.6 million distinct CDR3 sequences, almost 35% seen once. This CDR3 contains 17 residues. V lost 4 bases to trimming and J lost 2 bases, with 21 bases between them. Germline values: CDR1 MGHRA, CDR2 YSYEKL. The sequence derives from a woman in her twenties or thirties in good health. Specimen: blood. V gene TRBV4-1 combines with J gene TRBJ2-7; either TRBD1 or TRBD2 may supply D (6 bases each). The CDR3 sequence: CASSPRGVPGGAYEQYF. DNA of the CDR3: TGCGCCAGCAGCCCTAGGGGGGTTCCGGGCGGGGCCTACGAGCAGTACTTC.